This paragraph covers one T cell receptor beta chain sequence. The antigen is unknown. This sample was included in a study of human CD8 memory T cell subsets. Whole-study results and caveats: Few clonotypes were shared between stem-like memory and precursor exhausted T cells. Effector memory subsets were less diverse than the similarly diverse stem-like memory and precursor exhausted subsets. Estimates computed with Chao1 suggested greater diversity in stem-like memory T cells than in precursor exhausted T cells.

The authors made TCR beta libraries using UMI-labeled 5' RACE. TCRdb reprocessed the 5' RACE reads and keeps a single row for each CDR3 protein, giving no DNA. Here the sample table reports some 6,700 distinct CDR3 sequences. CD8+ T cells were isolated by negative magnetic selection. The sample consisted of CD8+ T cells from PBMCs. The receptor's source is a human donor in good health.

The CDR3 spells CSVSGTTNTGELFF. The chain has TRBV29-1 and TRBJ2-2; with no DNA, the TCRdb D assignment of TRBD2 cannot be verified. This CDR3 comprises 14 residues. CDR1 is SQVTM and CDR2 is ANQGSEA in the germline V gene.